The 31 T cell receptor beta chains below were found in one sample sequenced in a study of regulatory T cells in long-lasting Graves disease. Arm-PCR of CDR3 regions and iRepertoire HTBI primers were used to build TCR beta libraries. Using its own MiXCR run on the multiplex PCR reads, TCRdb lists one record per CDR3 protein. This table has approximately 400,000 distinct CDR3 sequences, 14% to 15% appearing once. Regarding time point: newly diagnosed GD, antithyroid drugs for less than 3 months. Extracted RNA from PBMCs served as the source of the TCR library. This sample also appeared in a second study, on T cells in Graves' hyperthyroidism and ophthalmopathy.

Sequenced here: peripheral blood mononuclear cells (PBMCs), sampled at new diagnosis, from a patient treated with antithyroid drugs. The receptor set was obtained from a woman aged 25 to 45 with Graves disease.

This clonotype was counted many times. Here the CDR3 DNA reads TGCAGTGCTACGCGGACTAGCGGGAGTTTCCAAGAGACCCAGTACTTC. The encoded protein is CSATRTSGSFQETQYF. The chain joins TRBV20-1 to TRBJ2-5; TRBD2 aligns across 13 bases. The CDR3 contains 16 residues. The germline V gene has CDR1 DFQATT and CDR2 SNEGSKA (reference sequence). J lost 1 base, V lost 4 bases, and 6 bases had no gene match.

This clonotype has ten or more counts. The CDR3 nucleotides read TGTGCCACCAGCCCCACAAGTCTAGCGTCCTACAATGAGCAGTTCTTC. This gives the protein CATSPTSLASYNEQFF. The chain uses TRBV15 and TRBJ2-1; tentative D call: TRBD2 (6 bases). The CDR3 has 16 residues. In germline, CDR1 is LNHNV, CDR2 YYDKDF (reference sequence). Trimming pared 5 bases from V and 1 base from J, leaving 15 bases between. The entire variable domain, with the rest obtained from reference TRBV15 and TRBJ2-1, is as follows: DAMVIQNPRYQVTQFGKPVTLSCSQTLNHNVMYWYQQKSSQAPKLLFHYYDKDFNNEADTPDNFQSRRPNTSFCFLDIRSPGLGDTAMYLCATSPTSLASYNEQFFGPGTRLTVL.

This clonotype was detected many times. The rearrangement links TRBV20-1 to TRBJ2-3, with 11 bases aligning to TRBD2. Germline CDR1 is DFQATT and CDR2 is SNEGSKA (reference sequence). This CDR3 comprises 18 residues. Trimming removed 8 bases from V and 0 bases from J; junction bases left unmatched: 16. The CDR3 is CSPPSDSGRGTSTDTQYF. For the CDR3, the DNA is TGCAGTCCTCCTTCAGATAGCGGGAGGGGAACTAGCACAGATACGCAGTATTTT.

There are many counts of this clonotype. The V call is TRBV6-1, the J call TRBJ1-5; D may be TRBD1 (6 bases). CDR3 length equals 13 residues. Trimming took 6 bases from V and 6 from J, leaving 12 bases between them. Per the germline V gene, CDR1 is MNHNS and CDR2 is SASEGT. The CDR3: CASSPQGIQPQHF. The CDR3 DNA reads TGTGCCAGCAGCCCACAGGGTATTCAGCCCCAGCATTTT.

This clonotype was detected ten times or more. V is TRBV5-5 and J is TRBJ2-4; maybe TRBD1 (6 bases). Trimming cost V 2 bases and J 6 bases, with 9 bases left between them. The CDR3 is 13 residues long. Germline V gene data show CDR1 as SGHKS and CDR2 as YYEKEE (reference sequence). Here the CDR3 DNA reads TGTGCCAGCAGCTTCGAGGACAGAAACATTCAGTACTTC. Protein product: CASSFEDRNIQYF.

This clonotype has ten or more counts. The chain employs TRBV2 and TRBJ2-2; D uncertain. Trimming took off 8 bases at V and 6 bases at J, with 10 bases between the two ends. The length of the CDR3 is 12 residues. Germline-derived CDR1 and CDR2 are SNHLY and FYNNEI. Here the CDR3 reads CASDIGSGELFF. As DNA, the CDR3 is TGTGCCAGCGACATTGGATCCGGGGAGCTGTTTTTT.

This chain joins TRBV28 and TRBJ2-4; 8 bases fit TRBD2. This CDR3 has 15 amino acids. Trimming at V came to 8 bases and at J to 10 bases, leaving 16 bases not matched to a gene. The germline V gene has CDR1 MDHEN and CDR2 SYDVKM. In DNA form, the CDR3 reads TGTGCCAGCGGCATGACAGCGGGAGAACGGTATATTCAGTACTTC. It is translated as CASGMTAGERYIQYF.

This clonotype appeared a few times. The CDR3: CASSAGQAYNEQFF. The CDR3 DNA sequence: TGTGCCAGCAGCGCGGGACAGGCCTACAATGAGCAGTTCTTC. This chain joins TRBV11-2 and TRBJ2-1; 8 nucleotides match TRBD1. Germline V gives CDR1 SGHAT, CDR2 FQNNGV. The V segment lost 5 bases and the J segment 2 bases; nucleotides outside the gene matches: 2. The CDR3 has 14 residues.

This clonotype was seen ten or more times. The CDR3 DNA reads TGTGCCAGCATCCCCTTCAAGCTAAAAAGCACAGATACGCAGTATTTT. Protein sequence: CASIPFKLKSTDTQYF. The chain combines TRBV28 with TRBJ2-3; D not certain. The CDR3 sequence is 16 residues long. V was cut by 7 bases and J by 0 bases, with 17 bases left in between. In germline, CDR1 is MDHEN, CDR2 SYDVKM.

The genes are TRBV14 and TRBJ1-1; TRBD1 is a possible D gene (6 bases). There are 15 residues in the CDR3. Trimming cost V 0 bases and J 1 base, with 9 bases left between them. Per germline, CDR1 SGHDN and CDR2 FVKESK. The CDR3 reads CASSQETGRNTEAFF. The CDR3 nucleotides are TGTGCCAGCAGCCAAGAAACAGGGAGGAACACTGAAGCTTTCTTT.

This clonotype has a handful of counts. CDR3 amino acids: CASSIGGTQTYEQYF. In DNA, the CDR3 is TGTGCCAGTAGTATCGGGGGGACGCAAACCTACGAGCAGTACTTC. V gene TRBV19 combines with J gene TRBJ2-7; TRBD2 matches at 7 bases. CDR3 size: 15 residues. V lost 3 bases, J lost 2 bases, and 7 bases stayed unmatched. From germline, CDR1 is LNHDA and CDR2 SQIVND (reference sequence).

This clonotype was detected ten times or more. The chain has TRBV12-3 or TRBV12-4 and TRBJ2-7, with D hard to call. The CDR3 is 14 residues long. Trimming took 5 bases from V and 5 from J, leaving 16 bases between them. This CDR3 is CASSPLPGIHEQYF. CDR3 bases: TGTGCCAGCAGTCCCCTCCCCGGTATCCACGAGCAGTACTTC.

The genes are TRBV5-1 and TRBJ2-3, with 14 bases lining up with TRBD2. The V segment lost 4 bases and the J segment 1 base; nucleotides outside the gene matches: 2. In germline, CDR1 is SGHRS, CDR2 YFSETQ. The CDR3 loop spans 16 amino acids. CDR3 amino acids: CASSEGLAGGTDTQYF. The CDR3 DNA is TGCGCCAGCAGCGAGGGACTAGCGGGAGGCACAGATACGCAGTATTTT.

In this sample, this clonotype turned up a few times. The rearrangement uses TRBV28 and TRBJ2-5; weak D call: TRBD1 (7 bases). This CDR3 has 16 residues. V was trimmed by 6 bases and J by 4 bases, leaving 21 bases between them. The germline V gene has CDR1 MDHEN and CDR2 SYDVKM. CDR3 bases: TGTGCCAGCAGGACAGCCTGGAGGGGGCGGCGAGAGACCCAGTACTTC. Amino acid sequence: CASRTAWRGRRETQYF.

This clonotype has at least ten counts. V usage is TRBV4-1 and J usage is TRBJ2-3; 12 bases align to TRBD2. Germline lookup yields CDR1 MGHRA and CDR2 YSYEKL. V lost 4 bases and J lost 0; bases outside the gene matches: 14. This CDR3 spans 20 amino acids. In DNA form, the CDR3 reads TGCGCCAGCAGCCGCTATACAAGCCGCGGGACTAGCGGGAGCACAGATACGCAGTATTTT. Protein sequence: CASSRYTSRGTSGSTDTQYF.

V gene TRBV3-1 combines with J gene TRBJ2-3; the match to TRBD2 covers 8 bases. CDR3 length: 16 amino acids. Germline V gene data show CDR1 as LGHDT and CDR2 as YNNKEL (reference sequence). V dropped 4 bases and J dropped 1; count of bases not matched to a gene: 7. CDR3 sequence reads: CASSLPGGAGTDTQYF. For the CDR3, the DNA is TGTGCCAGCAGCCTCCCGGGGGGGGCCGGCACAGATACGCAGTATTTT.

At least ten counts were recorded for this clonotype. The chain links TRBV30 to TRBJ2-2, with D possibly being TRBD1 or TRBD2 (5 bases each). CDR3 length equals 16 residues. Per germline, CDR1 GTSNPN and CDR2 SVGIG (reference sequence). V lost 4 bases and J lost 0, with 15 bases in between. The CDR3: CAWITQGTANTGELFF. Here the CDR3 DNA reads TGTGCCTGGATCACTCAAGGGACGGCGAACACCGGGGAGCTGTTTTTT.

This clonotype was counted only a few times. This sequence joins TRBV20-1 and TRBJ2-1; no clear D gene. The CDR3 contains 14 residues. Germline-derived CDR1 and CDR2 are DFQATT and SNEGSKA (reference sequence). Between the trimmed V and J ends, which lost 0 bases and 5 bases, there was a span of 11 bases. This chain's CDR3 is CSARDSPRNNEQFF. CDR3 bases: TGCAGTGCTAGAGACTCCCCCCGAAACAATGAGCAGTTCTTC.

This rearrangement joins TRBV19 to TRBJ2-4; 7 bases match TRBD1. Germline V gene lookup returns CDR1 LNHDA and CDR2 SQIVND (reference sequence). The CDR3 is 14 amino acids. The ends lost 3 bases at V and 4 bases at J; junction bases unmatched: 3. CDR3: CASSIQGQKNIQYF. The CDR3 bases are TGTGCCAGTAGTATTCAGGGACAGAAAAACATTCAGTACTTC.

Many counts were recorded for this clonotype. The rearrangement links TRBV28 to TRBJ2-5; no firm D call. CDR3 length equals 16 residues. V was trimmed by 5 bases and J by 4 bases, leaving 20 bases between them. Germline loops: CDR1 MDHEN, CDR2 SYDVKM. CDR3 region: CASSKLLGLHAETQYF. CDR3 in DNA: TGTGCCAGCAGTAAGCTCCTGGGCCTTCATGCAGAGACCCAGTACTTC.

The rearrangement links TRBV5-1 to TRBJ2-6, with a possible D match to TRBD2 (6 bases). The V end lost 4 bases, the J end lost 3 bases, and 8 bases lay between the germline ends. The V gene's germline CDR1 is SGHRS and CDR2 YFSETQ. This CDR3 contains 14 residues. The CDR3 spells CASSEGGGANVLTF. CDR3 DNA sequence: TGCGCCAGCAGCGAGGGAGGTGGGGCCAACGTCCTGACTTTC.

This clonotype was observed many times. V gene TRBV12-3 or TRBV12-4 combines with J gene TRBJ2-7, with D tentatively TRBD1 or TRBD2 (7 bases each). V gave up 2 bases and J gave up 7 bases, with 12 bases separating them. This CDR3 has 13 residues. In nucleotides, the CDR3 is TGTGCCAGCAGTTTAACCCAGGGGGGGGAGCAGTACTTC. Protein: CASSLTQGGEQYF.

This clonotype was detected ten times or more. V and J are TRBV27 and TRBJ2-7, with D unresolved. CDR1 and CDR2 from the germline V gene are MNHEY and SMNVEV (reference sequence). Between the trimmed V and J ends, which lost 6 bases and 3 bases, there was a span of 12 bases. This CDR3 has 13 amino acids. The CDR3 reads CASSLGPFYEQYF. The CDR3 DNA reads TGTGCCAGCAGCCTCGGACCTTTCTACGAGCAGTACTTC.

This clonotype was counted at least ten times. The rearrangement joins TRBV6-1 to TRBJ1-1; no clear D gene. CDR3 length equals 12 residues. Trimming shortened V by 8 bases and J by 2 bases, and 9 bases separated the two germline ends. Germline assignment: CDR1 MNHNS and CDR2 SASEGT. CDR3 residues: CASGLLNTEAFF. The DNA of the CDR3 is TGTGCCAGCGGACTGCTCAACACTGAAGCTTTCTTT.

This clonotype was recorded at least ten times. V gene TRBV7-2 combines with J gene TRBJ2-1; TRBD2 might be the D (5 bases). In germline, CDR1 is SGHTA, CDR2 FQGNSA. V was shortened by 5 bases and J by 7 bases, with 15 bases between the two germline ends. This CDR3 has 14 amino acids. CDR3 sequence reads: CASSPRPSGNEQFF. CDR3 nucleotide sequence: TGTGCCAGCAGCCCAAGACCCTCGGGGAATGAGCAGTTCTTC. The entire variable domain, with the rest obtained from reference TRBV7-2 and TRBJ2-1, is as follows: GAGVSQSPSNKVTEKGKDVELRCDPISGHTALYWYRQSLGQGLEFLIYFQGNSAPDKSGLPSDRFSAERTGGSVSTLTIQRTQQEDSAVYLCASSPRPSGNEQFFGPGTRLTVL.

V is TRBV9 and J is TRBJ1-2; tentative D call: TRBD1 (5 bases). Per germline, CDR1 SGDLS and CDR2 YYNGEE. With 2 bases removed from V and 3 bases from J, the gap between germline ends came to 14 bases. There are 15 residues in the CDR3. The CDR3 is CASSVGTEGYYGYTF. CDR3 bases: TGTGCCAGCAGCGTCGGGACTGAAGGTTACTATGGCTACACCTTC.

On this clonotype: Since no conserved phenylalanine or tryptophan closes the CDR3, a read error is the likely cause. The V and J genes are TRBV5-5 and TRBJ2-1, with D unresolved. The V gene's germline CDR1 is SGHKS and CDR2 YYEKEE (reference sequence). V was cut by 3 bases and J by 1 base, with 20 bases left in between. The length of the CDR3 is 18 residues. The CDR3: CASSSPTVLGRSYNEQFL. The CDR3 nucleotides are TGTGCCAGCAGCTCCCCAACTGTCCTAGGAAGGTCCTACAATGAGCAGTTCCTC.

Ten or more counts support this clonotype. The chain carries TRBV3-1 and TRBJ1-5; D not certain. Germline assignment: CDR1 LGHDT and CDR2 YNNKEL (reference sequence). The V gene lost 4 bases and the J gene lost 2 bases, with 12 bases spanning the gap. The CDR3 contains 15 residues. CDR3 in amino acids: CASSLGHGGNQPQHF. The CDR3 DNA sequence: TGTGCCAGCAGCCTAGGGCACGGCGGCAATCAGCCCCAGCATTTT.

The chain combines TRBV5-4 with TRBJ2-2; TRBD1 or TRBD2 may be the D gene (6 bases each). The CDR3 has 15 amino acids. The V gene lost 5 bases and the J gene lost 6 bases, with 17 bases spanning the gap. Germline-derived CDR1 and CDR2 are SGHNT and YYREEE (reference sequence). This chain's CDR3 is CASRKGGEVSGELFF. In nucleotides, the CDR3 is TGTGCCAGCAGGAAGGGGGGAGAGGTTTCCGGGGAGCTGTTTTTT.

CDR3 sequence reads: CATSRQGHSEAFF. DNA of the CDR3: TGTGCCACCAGCAGACAGGGCCATTCTGAAGCTTTCTTT. The chain is built from TRBV15 and TRBJ1-1; possible D gene TRBD1, 5 bases. Germline V gene sequence: CDR1 LNHNV, CDR2 YYDKDF (reference sequence). The CDR3 totals 13 residues. V dropped 2 bases and J dropped 6 bases, with 10 bases sitting between them.

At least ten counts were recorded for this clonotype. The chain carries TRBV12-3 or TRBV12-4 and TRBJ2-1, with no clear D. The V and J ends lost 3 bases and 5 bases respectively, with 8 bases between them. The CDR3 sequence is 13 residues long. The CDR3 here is CASSFRPNNEQFF. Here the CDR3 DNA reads TGTGCCAGCAGTTTCCGACCCAACAATGAGCAGTTCTTC.